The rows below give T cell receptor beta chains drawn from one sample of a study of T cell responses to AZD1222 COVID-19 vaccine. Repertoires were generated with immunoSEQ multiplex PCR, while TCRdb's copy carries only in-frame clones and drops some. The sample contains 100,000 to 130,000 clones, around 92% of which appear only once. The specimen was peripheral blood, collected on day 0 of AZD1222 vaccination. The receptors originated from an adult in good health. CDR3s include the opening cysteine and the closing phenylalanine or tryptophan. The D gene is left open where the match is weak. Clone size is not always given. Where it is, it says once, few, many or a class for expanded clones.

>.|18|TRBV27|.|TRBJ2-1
CASSSHPTTAYSYNEQFF
TGTGCCAGCAGTTCCCACCCCACGACAGCCTACTCCTACAATGAGCAGTTCTTC
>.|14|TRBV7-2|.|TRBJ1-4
CASSLANRNEKLFF
TGTGCCAGCAGCTTAGCGAACAGAAATGAAAAACTGTTTTTT
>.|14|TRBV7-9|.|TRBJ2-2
CASSIRAATGELFF
TGTGCCAGCAGCATCCGGGCCGCCACCGGGGAGCTGTTTTTT
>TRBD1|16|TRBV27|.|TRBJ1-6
CASKLQGALYNSPLHF
TGTGCCAGCAAGCTACAGGGGGCTCTTTATAATTCACCCCTCCACTTT
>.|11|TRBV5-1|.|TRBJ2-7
CASSLGYEQYF
TGCGCCAGCAGCTTAGGCTACGAGCAGTACTTC
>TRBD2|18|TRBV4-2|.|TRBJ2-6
CASSQDAAGGSGANVLTF
TGTGCCAGCAGCCAAGATGCAGCGGGAGGCTCTGGGGCCAACGTCCTGACTTTC
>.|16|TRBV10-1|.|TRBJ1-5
CARRGRWCGGVVPQHF
TGCGCCCGCAGGGGCCGATGGTGTGGGGGGGTTGTGCCCCAGCATTTT
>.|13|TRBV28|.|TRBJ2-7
CASSSGGRDEQYF
TGTGCCAGCAGTAGCGGAGGAAGGGACGAGCAGTACTTC
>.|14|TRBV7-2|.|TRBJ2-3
CASSLTRGRDTQYF
TGTGCCAGCAGCTTAACCAGGGGGAGGGATACGCAGTATTTT
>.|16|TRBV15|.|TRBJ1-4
CATSPTQGLGGEKLFF
TGTGCCACCAGCCCGACCCAGGGGCTCGGGGGAGAAAAACTGTTTTTT
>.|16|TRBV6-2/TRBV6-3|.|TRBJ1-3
CASSVRRSSSGNTIYF
TGTGCCAGCAGTGTAAGAAGGTCCTCCTCTGGAAACACCATATATTTT
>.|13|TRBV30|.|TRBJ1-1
CAWRAFGNTEAFF
TGTGCCTGGAGGGCTTTTGGGAACACTGAAGCTTTCTTT
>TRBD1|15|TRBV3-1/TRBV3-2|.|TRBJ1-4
CASSRDRVSVKKLFF
TGTGCCAGCAGCCGAGACAGGGTTTCGGTAAAAAAACTGTTTTTT
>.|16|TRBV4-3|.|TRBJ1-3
CASSQGARASGNTIYF
TGCGCCAGCAGCCAGGGGGCCAGAGCCTCTGGAAACACCATATATTTT
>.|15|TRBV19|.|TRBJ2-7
CASRSKVGSSYEQYF
TGTGCCAGTAGATCTAAAGTCGGAAGCTCCTACGAGCAGTACTTC
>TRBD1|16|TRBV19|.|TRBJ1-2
CASSTDPGQGIYGYTF
TGTGCCAGTAGTACGGACCCGGGACAGGGAATCTATGGCTACACCTTC
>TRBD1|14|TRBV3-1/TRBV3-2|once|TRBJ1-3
CASSWDREKNTIYF
TGTGCCAGCAGCTGGGACAGAGAGAAAAACACCATATATTTT
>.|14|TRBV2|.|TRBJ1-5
CASSDRAADQPQHF
TGTGCCAGCAGTGACAGGGCGGCCGATCAGCCCCAGCATTTT
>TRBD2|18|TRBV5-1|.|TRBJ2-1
CASSLGLAGGPDGNEQFF
TGCGCCAGCAGCTTGGGACTAGCGGGAGGGCCCGATGGTAATGAGCAGTTCTTC
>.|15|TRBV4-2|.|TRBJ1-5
CASSQDQGLDQPQHF
TGTGCCAGCAGCCAAGATCAGGGCTTGGATCAGCCCCAGCATTTT
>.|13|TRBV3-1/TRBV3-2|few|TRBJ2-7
CASSQRGLYEQYF
TGTGCCAGCAGCCAACGGGGACTTTACGAGCAGTACTTC
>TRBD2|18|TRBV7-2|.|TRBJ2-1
CASSLASPGTSGYNEQFF
TGTGCCAGCAGCTTAGCGTCCCCTGGGACTAGCGGCTACAATGAGCAGTTCTTC
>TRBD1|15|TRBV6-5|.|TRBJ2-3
CASSLQGASTDTQYF
TGTGCCAGCAGTTTACAGGGGGCAAGCACAGATACGCAGTATTTT
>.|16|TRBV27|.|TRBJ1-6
CASSPTGSSYNSPLHF
TGTGCCAGCAGCCCGACAGGAAGCTCCTATAATTCACCCCTCCACTTT
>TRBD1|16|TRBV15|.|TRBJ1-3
CATSRGQGRTGNTIYF
TGTGCCACCAGCAGGGGACAGGGAAGGACTGGAAACACCATATATTTT
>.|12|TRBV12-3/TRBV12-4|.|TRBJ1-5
CASSYSNQPQHF
TGTGCCAGCAGCTATAGCAATCAGCCCCAGCATTTT
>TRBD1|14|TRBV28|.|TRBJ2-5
CASSLQGAKETQYF
TGTGCCAGCAGTCTACAGGGGGCGAAAGAGACCCAGTACTTC
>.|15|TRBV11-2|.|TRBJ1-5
CASSLEAGSNQPQHF
TGTGCCAGCAGCCTAGAGGCCGGGAGCAATCAGCCCCAGCATTTT
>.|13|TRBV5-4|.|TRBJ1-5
CASSVRGDQPQHF
TGTGCCAGCAGCGTCAGGGGTGATCAGCCCCAGCATTTT